This T cell receptor beta chain was profiled in a study of blood T cell repertoires in COVID-19. Study-level information: Whether acute or convalescent, the COVID-19 samples came from the United States, Italy and Spain. Sources were T cells, B-cell-depleted T cells, or PBMCs; the material itself was cDNA or gDNA.

Original handling: Nucleated cell counts were estimated from reference gene primer amplification. Repertoires were generated with immunoSEQ multiplex PCR, while TCRdb's copy carries only in-frame clones and drops some. V and J calls and clone size are given by that table; D and trimming were obtained from the DNA. The sample lists 100,000 to 150,000 clones; approximately 87% were seen once. The junction had 10 bases not matched to a gene; V was cut back by 6 bases and J by 0 bases. CDR3 length: 17 residues. The germline V gene encodes CDR1 LGHDT and CDR2 YNNKEL (reference sequence). The TCR sequence derives from a woman in her fifties or sixties with acute or convalescent COVID-19. The gene calls are TRBV3-1 (or the pseudogene TRBV3-2) and TRBJ1-1, with 10 bases identical to TRBD1. The sequencing input was peripheral blood. CDR3 in amino acids: CASSVGTGEGLNTEAFF. Here the CDR3 DNA reads TGTGCCAGCAGTGTAGGGACAGGGGAAGGGTTGAACACTGAAGCTTTCTTT.